The next 15 T cell receptor beta chains were all read from a single sample in a study of T cell clusters in autoimmune cytopenias. TRB was amplified from about 270 ng of peripheral blood genomic DNA per sample. One tube held mixed TRB-A and TRB-B primer pools for touch-down PCR. TCRdb reworked the multiplex PCR reads into one entry per CDR3 protein, no DNA. This sample's clone table lists under 8,500 distinct CDR3 sequences. Input material: peripheral blood. The receptors come from a human donor with an autoimmune cytopenia or autoimmune hepatitis (not recorded which).

The V gene is TRBV20-1, the J gene TRBJ2-7. The CDR3 covers 12 residues. The V gene's germline CDR1 is DFQATT and CDR2 SNEGSKA (reference sequence). CDR3 sequence: CSAGADAYEQYF.

The CDR3 here is CARDRVSGYTF. The rearrangement joins TRBV6-5 to TRBJ1-2; with no DNA, the TCRdb D assignment of TRBD1 cannot be verified. The CDR3 covers 11 residues. CDR1 MNHEY and CDR2 SVGAGI come from the germline V gene.

This clonotype shows up as medium-sized by frequency. This sequence joins TRBV19 and TRBJ2-3. The CDR3 loop spans 16 amino acids. Germline V gives CDR1 LNHDA, CDR2 SQIVND (reference sequence). CDR3 protein: CASSVRHQIVTDTQYF.

The gene calls are TRBV6-2 or TRBV6-3 and TRBJ2-5; TCRdb picks TRBD1, but there is no DNA to check that call. CDR3 length equals 13 residues. The germline CDR1 and CDR2 sequences are MNHEY and SVGEGT. CDR3 sequence: CASSSGVLETQYF.

By frequency, this clonotype is medium-sized (0.01 to 0.1%). The rearrangement links TRBV18 to TRBJ1-5; the TCRdb call, TRBD1, lacks DNA for checking. The CDR3 is 17 amino acids. CDR1 is KGHSH, CDR2 LQKENI, per germline. The CDR3 here is CASSPPGTGVSNQPQHF.

This clonotype is medium-sized (0.01 to 0.1%) by frequency. The chain is built from TRBV27 and TRBJ2-6. CDR3 size: 16 residues. Looked up from germline, CDR1 is MNHEY and CDR2 is SMNVEV (reference sequence). CDR3 protein: CASSLSEFSGANVLTF.

Considering frequency, this clonotype is medium-sized. The rearrangement uses TRBV30 and TRBJ1-3; the D call of TRBD1 rests on TCRdb alone, since no DNA is present to check it. Germline CDR1 GTSNPN, CDR2 SVGIG (reference sequence). The CDR3 is made up of 14 amino acids. The CDR3 here is CAWSRTGSGNTIYF.

The CDR3 is CASSQSTGGLYGYTF. This chain uses TRBV27 with TRBJ1-2; without DNA, the TCRdb call of TRBD1 cannot be checked. The CDR3 runs 15 residues. Germline V gene data show CDR1 as MNHEY and CDR2 as SMNVEV (reference sequence).

The chain employs TRBV27 and TRBJ1-1; as DNA is missing, the TRBD1 call by TCRdb cannot be tested. The germline CDR1 and CDR2 sequences are MNHEY and SMNVEV (reference sequence). The CDR3 length is 12 residues. The CDR3 region is CASSFRQGEAFF.

The rearrangement links TRBV20-1 to TRBJ2-1; the TCRdb D gene call, TRBD1, has no DNA to confirm it. CDR1 is DFQATT, CDR2 SNEGSKA, per germline (reference sequence). The CDR3 runs 12 residues. The CDR3 protein is CSAFRVANEQFF.

This clonotype is called medium-sized based on its frequency. This sequence joins TRBV5-5 and TRBJ2-5; TCRdb gives TRBD2 as the D gene, but with no DNA this cannot be confirmed. The CDR3 runs 13 residues. Germline loops: CDR1 SGHKS, CDR2 YYEKEE (reference sequence). CDR3 loop: CASSTGGGETQYF.

The V call is TRBV19, the J call TRBJ1-5; with no DNA, the TCRdb D assignment of TRBD1 cannot be verified. CDR3 length equals 13 residues. Germline V gene data show CDR1 as LNHDA and CDR2 as SQIVND (reference sequence). CDR3 residues: CASSKDRGRPQHF.

The chain links TRBV28 to TRBJ1-1. This CDR3 contains 13 residues. CDR1 is MDHEN and CDR2 is SYDVKM in the germline V gene. The CDR3 region is CASCGALNTEAFF.

The chain is built from TRBV5-6 and TRBJ2-3; the D call from TCRdb, TRBD1, cannot be confirmed without DNA. Germline CDR1 reads SGHDT; CDR2 reads YYEEEE. The CDR3 length is 17 residues. CDR3 sequence: CASSPLGGQGSRNTQYF.

This clonotype counts as medium-sized by frequency. This chain connects TRBV6-5 to TRBJ2-1; the TCRdb D gene call, TRBD1, has no DNA to confirm it. There are 13 residues in the CDR3. CDR1 and CDR2 (germline): MNHEY, SVGAGI. This chain's CDR3 is CASSSPLGGEQFF.